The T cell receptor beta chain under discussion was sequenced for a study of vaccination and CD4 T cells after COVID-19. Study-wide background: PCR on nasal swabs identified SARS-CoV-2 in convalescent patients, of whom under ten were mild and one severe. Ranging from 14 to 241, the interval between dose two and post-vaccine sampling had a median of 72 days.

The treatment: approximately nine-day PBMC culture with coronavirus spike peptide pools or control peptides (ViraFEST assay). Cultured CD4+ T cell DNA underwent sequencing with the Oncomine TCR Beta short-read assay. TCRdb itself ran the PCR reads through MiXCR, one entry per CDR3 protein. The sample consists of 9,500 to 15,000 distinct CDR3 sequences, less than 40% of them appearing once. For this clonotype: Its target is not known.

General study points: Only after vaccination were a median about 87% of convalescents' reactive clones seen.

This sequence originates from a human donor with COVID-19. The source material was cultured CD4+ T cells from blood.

The CDR3 region is CATSDSTGSNEKLFF. Here the CDR3 DNA reads TGTGCCACCAGTGACTCGACGGGAAGTAATGAAAAACTGTTTTTT. V and J are TRBV24-1 and TRBJ1-4; no clear D gene. The V end lost 4 bases, the J end lost 4 bases, and 12 bases lay between the germline ends. This CDR3 region has 15 residues. Germline V CDR1 and CDR2: KGHDR, SFDVKD.